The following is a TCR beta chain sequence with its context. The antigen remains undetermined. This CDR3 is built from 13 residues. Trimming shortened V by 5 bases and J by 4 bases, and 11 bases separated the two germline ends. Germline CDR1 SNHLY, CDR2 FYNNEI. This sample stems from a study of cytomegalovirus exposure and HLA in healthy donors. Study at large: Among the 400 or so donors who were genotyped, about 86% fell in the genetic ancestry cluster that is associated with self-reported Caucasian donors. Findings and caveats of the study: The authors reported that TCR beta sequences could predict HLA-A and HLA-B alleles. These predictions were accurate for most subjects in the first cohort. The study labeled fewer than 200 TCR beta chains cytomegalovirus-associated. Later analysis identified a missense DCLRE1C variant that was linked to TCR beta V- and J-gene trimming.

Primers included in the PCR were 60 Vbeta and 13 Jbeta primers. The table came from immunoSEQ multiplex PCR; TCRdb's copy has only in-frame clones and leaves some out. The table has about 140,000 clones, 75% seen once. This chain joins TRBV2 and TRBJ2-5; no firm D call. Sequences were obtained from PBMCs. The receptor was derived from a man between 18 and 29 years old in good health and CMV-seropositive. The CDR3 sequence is CASSTNSGETQYF. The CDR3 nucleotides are TGTGCCAGCAGTACTAATTCGGGAGAGACCCAGTACTTC.